The clone carrying this T cell receptor beta chain was detected many times. Libraries of TCR beta came from iRepertoire HTBI primers plus Arm-PCR of CDR3 regions. MiXCR, applied by TCRdb to the multiplex PCR reads, yields one record per CDR3 protein. The table has hundreds of thousands of distinct CDR3 sequences, roughly 15% seen once. As to time point: newly diagnosed GD, antithyroid drugs for less than 3 months. PBMCs provided the RNA from which the TCR library was made. In each case, Graves' disease was diagnosed per American Thyroid Association guidelines. Patients all came to the study from an endocrinology department in Xi'an, China. Germline CDR1 is MDHEN and CDR2 is SYDVKM. The V end lost 1 base, the J end lost 2 bases, and 12 bases lay between the germline ends. The CDR3 runs 15 residues. The data belong to a study of regulatory T cells in long-lasting Graves disease. This sample was also put to use in a study of T cells in Graves' hyperthyroidism and ophthalmopathy. That report notes: The patients, who ranged from 18 to 65 in age, presented with newly diagnosed hyperthyroidism lasting under 2 months.

The chain carries TRBV28 and TRBJ2-7; perhaps D is TRBD1 or TRBD2 (5 bases each). The source material was peripheral blood mononuclear cells (PBMCs), sampled at new diagnosis, from a patient treated with antithyroid drugs. This clonotype was sampled from a woman aged 40 to 49 with Graves disease. The CDR3 DNA reads TGTGCCAGCAGTTTATCACGGGACGGTGCCTACGAGCAGTACTTC. It yields the protein CASSLSRDGAYEQYF.